The T cell receptor (beta chain) under discussion was sequenced for a study of tumor T cells in aggressive B-cell lymphoma. The CDR3 has 15 amino acids. The germline gives CDR1 MDHEN, CDR2 SYDVKM. Trimming took 8 bases from V and 4 from J, leaving 20 bases between them. This clone turned up a few times. TCRdb keeps only in-frame clones here, not all; method: immunoSEQ multiplex PCR. The sample has over a hundred clones, around 74% seen once. Sequenced input: tumor tissue. The gene calls are TRBV28 and TRBJ1-2; a possible D gene is TRBD1 (5 bases). This sequence originates from an adult with diffuse large B cell lymphoma. CDR3 amino acids: CASARVLGEGYGYTF. CDR3 nucleotide sequence: TGTGCCAGCGCCCGGGTGTTGGGGGAGGGCTATGGCTACACCTTC.